One sample yielded the 9 T cell receptor beta chains listed below, sequenced in a study of cytomegalovirus exposure and HLA in healthy donors. The primer mix had 60 Vbeta and 13 Jbeta primers. Only in-frame clones appear in the TCRdb table, and some are missing; sequencing was by immunoSEQ multiplex PCR. The sample has over 100,000 clones, 77% seen once. Sequencing was performed on PBMCs. All receptors derive from a man aged 40-49 years in good health and CMV-seropositive.

The V and J genes are TRBV11-3 and TRBJ2-2; D may be TRBD2 (5 bases). V gave up 2 bases and J gave up 4 bases, with 8 bases separating them. The CDR3 length is 14 residues. Germline values: CDR1 SGHNT, CDR2 YENEEA. The CDR3, as DNA: TGTGCCAGCAGCTTATCGGGATTCACCGGGGAGCTGTTTTTT. It codes for CASSLSGFTGELFF. Combining the CDR3 with reference TRBV11-3 and TRBJ2-2 gives the whole variable domain EAGVVQSPRYKIIEKKQPVAFWCNPISGHNTLYWYLQNLGQGPELLIRYENEEAVDDSQLPKDRFSAERLKGVDSTLKIQPAELGDSAVYLCASSLSGFTGELFFGEGSRLTVL.

This clone was seen a handful of times. V usage is TRBV15 and J usage is TRBJ2-1; D possibly corresponds to TRBD1 (5 bases). Trimming removed 0 bases from V and 5 bases from J, with 11 bases in between. The CDR3 is 15 residues long. Germline-derived CDR1 and CDR2 are LNHNV and YYDKDF (reference sequence). The CDR3 DNA sequence: TGTGCCACCAGCAGAGATACGACAGCAGACAATGAGCAGTTCTTC. This translates into CATSRDTTADNEQFF.

This clone was seen only once. The J gene is TRBJ1-3, the V gene TRBV7-2; maybe TRBD1 (6 bases). Germline assignment: CDR1 SGHTA and CDR2 FQGNSA. This CDR3 has 15 residues. V was shortened by 1 base and J by 2 bases, with 9 bases between the two germline ends. CDR3 region: CASSLGPGAGNTIYF. CDR3 DNA: TGTGCCAGCAGCTTAGGCCCAGGGGCTGGAAACACCATATATTTT.

In its sample, this clone was seen a few times. The chain recombines TRBV6-5 with TRBJ1-5, with 8 bases lining up with TRBD1. This CDR3 has 14 residues. Per germline, CDR1 MNHEY and CDR2 SVGAGI. The junction had 4 bases not matched to a gene; V was cut back by 7 bases and J by 2 bases. The CDR3 region has the DNA TGTGCCAGCACGCAGGGGGCGCGCAATCAGCCCCAGCATTTT. It is translated as CASTQGARNQPQHF.

The chain has TRBV11-2 and TRBJ2-7; a weak D match, TRBD1 (5 bases). V shed 4 bases and J shed 3 bases, with 13 bases lying between them. Germline CDR1 SGHAT, CDR2 FQNNGV. There are 14 residues in the CDR3. In DNA, the CDR3 is TGTGCCAGCAGCTCCGGACAATTCCTCTACGAGCAGTACTTC. The encoded protein is CASSSGQFLYEQYF.

The chain is built from TRBV12-5 and TRBJ2-1, with D unresolved. The CDR3 runs to 12 residues. Per the germline V gene, CDR1 is LGHNT and CDR2 is FRNRAP. V dropped 6 bases and J dropped 9 bases, with 12 bases sitting between them. This CDR3 reads CASGSAAREQFF. CDR3 nucleotides: TGTGCTAGTGGGTCTGCGGCTCGTGAGCAGTTCTTC. Filled out from reference TRBV12-5 and TRBJ2-1, the complete variable domain reads DARVTQTPRHKVTEMGQEVTMRCQPILGHNTVFWYRQTMMQGLELLAYFRNRAPLDDSGMPKDRFSAEMPDATLATLKIQPSEPRDSAVYFCASGSAAREQFFGPGTRLTVL.

This clone was picked up one time. The chain uses TRBV7-9 and TRBJ2-3; 13 bases line up with TRBD2. CDR3 length: 16 residues. The J segment lost 2 bases and the V segment lost 5 bases, leaving 4 bases of the junction unmatched. Germline V gene sequence: CDR1 SEHNR, CDR2 FQNEAQ (reference sequence). CDR3 amino acids: CASSLGLAGYTDTQYF. In nucleotides, the CDR3 is TGTGCCAGCAGCCTGGGACTAGCGGGATACACAGATACGCAGTATTTT.

This sequence joins TRBV5-1 and TRBJ1-3; D remains ambiguous. CDR1 is SGHRS, CDR2 YFSETQ, per germline. This CDR3 has 13 amino acids. V was pared by 0 bases and J by 4 bases, with 5 bases between. The CDR3 DNA is TGCGCCAGCAGCTTGGGAGGGGGAAACACCATATATTTT. Amino acid sequence: CASSLGGGNTIYF. Full variable domain (outside the CDR3, taken from reference TRBV5-1 and TRBJ1-3): KAGVTQTPRYLIKTRGQQVTLSCSPISGHRSVSWYQQTPGQGLQFLFEYFSETQRNKGNFPGRFSGRQFSNSRSEMNVSTLELGDSALYLCASSLGGGNTIYFGEGSWLTVV.

J is TRBJ1-5 and V is TRBV19; TRBD1 matches at 7 bases. The CDR3 consists of 16 residues. Germline assignment: CDR1 LNHDA and CDR2 SQIVND (reference sequence). With 5 bases clipped from V and 0 bases from J, the junction kept 7 bases outside the gene matches. CDR3 residues: CASSSRQGYSNQPQHF. The CDR3 DNA sequence: TGTGCCAGTAGTTCCCGACAGGGATATAGCAATCAGCCCCAGCATTTT.